The count of the clone carrying this T cell receptor beta chain is one. Antigen: not known. This may stem from a read error, because a much larger clone lies one nucleotide away. The V gene end was trimmed by 2 bases and the J gene end by 6 bases; junction bases not matched to a gene: 10. Per germline, CDR1 GTSNPN and CDR2 SVGIG (reference sequence). This CDR3 is built from 15 residues. Diagnostic assessment was based on clinical symptoms, serum thyroxine and TRAb, thyroid ultrasound and orbital computed tomography. PBMCs were sourced from more than 7.5 ml fresh peripheral blood. The record originates from a study of T cells in Graves' hyperthyroidism and ophthalmopathy. Amplification of TCR beta CDR3 regions was performed using RNA transcripts as template. In the first-round RT-PCR of the TCR CDR3, the HTBI primer set was used. TCRdb re-called the multiplex PCR reads through MiXCR, storing one row per CDR3 protein. Of hundreds of thousands of distinct CDR3 sequences detected, about 16% appear once; the ten largest clones hold roughly 3%.

Study observations and caveats: Classification by a 13 V-J model distinguished ophthalmopathy from stable hyperthyroidism. Most thyroid clonotypes expanded above 0.001 appeared in blood too.

Sequencing input: blood. The sequence came from a middle-aged woman with Graves' ophthalmopathy. V and J are TRBV30 and TRBJ2-3; 8 bases agree with TRBD1. The CDR3 coding sequence is TGTGCCTGGAGTTCCCGGGACAGGATAATGGATACGCAGTATTTT. Its translation is CAWSSRDRIMDTQYF.